A single sample is the source of the 31 T cell receptor beta chains below, sequenced in a study of response to subunit inactivated influenza vaccine (dated by TCRdb to 2016 to 2018). Libraries were prepared through RT-PCR. These reads were obtained on an Illumina HiSeq 2500. TCRdb itself trimmed the public reads at Q25 with fastp, ran MiXCR and retained productive beta chains. Rows matching on CDR3 protein sequence are summarized as one entry with the most common DNA and genes. The sample table shows under 950,000 distinct CDR3 sequences, and around 20% are seen once. The ten largest clones capture about 9.4% of the sample. Source: PBMCs from blood, taken 4 to 6 days after vaccination. The receptor set was obtained from a man aged 50 or older who received an inactivated influenza vaccine. Donor details come from another sample of the same person, matched by shared clones.

The sample holds a few counts of this clonotype. J is TRBJ2-1 and V is TRBV6-2 or TRBV6-3; D perhaps matches TRBD2 (5 bases). The V and J ends lost 7 bases and 3 bases respectively, with 13 bases between them. CDR1 is MNHEY, CDR2 SVGEGT, per germline. This CDR3 comprises 14 residues. The CDR3: CASKVEGDYNEQFF. For the CDR3, the DNA is TGTGCCAGCAAGGTAGAGGGAGACTACAATGAGCAGTTCTTC.

The chain uses TRBV4-2 and TRBJ2-1; the match to TRBD2 covers 11 bases. Germline lookup yields CDR1 LGHNA and CDR2 YNFKEQ. This CDR3 region has 14 residues. Trimming took 1 base from V and 12 from J; bases not matched to a gene: 5. DNA for the CDR3: TGTGCCAGCAGCCAAGCACTAGCGGGGGCGGGGCAGTTCTTC. Its translation: CASSQALAGAGQFF.

The chain joins TRBV5-1 to TRBJ2-2, with 10 bases matching TRBD2. The junction had 12 bases not matched to a gene; V was cut back by 0 bases and J by 4 bases. CDR3 length: 19 amino acids. In germline, CDR1 is SGHRS, CDR2 YFSETQ. CDR3 bases: TGCGCCAGCAGCTTGGGCCCCTCCGGGACTAGCGCCGGCACCGGGGAGCTGTTTTTT. Its translation is CASSLGPSGTSAGTGELFF.

V and J are TRBV12-3 or TRBV12-4 and TRBJ1-1; 7 nucleotides agree with TRBD1. The trim removed 7 bases at V and 1 base at J, leaving 6 bases unmatched. This CDR3 is built from 14 residues. CDR3 amino acids: CASNPTGSNTEAFF. CDR3 sequence (DNA): TGTGCCAGCAACCCGACAGGGTCGAACACTGAAGCTTTCTTT.

This clonotype showed up just a few times. The gene calls are TRBV7-2 and TRBJ2-7; D remains unclear. The CDR3 runs to 15 residues. In germline, CDR1 is SGHTA, CDR2 FQGNSA. V was cut by 1 base and J by 2 bases, with 12 bases left in between. CDR3 amino acids: CASSLEKTVTYEQYF. Here the CDR3 DNA reads TGTGCCAGCAGCTTAGAGAAGACGGTAACCTACGAGCAGTACTTC.

The chain combines TRBV29-1 with TRBJ2-5; weak D call: TRBD2 (5 bases). Trimming left V 5 bases short and J 5 bases short, with 6 bases between. Germline V gene sequence: CDR1 SQVTM, CDR2 ANQGSEA. This CDR3 comprises 10 residues. The CDR3 loop is CSVRRETQYF. CDR3 nucleotides: TGCAGCGTTCGGAGGGAGACCCAGTACTTC.

The V gene is TRBV24-1, the J gene TRBJ2-7; 9 bases fit TRBD1. In germline, CDR1 is KGHDR, CDR2 SFDVKD. Germline trimming cut 12 bases from V and 5 bases from J; bases unmatched to any gene: 25. The CDR3 contains 18 residues. The CDR3 spells CADPGDGTGSLKGHEQYF. CDR3 sequence (DNA): TGTGCCGATCCGGGGGACGGGACAGGGTCCCTTAAAGGCCACGAGCAGTACTTC.

This clonotype was counted ten times or more. The CDR3 bases are TGCAGTGCTAGAGTCCCCCTCCGGGAAGTGTACGAGCAGTACTTC. Translating gives CSARVPLREVYEQYF. The rearrangement joins TRBV20-1 to TRBJ2-7; perhaps TRBD2 as D (5 bases). CDR3 length equals 15 residues. CDR1 and CDR2 (germline): DFQATT, SNEGSKA (reference sequence). V lost 1 base and J lost 4, with 17 bases in between.

The chain employs TRBV6-1 and TRBJ2-1; the D call may be TRBD1 or TRBD2 (5 bases each). Germline CDR1 is MNHNS and CDR2 is SASEGT. Trimming removed 6 bases from V and 4 bases from J, with 19 bases in between. This CDR3 comprises 16 residues. The CDR3 here is CASRTLGDGGYNEQFF. In DNA, the CDR3 is TGTGCCAGCAGGACCCTGGGGGACGGTGGGTACAATGAGCAGTTCTTC.

A few counts support this clonotype. The genes are TRBV3-1 and TRBJ1-1; the D gene is possibly TRBD1 (6 bases). The germline V gene has CDR1 LGHDT and CDR2 YNNKEL (reference sequence). The CDR3 is 17 amino acids. V was cut by 4 bases and J by 3 bases, with 21 bases left in between. The CDR3 region has the DNA TGTGCCAGCAGCCCCTATCGCTACAGGGTCGGGCACACTGAAGCTTTCTTT. Amino acid sequence: CASSPYRYRVGHTEAFF.

The table lists this clonotype with a few counts. CDR3 sequence (DNA): TGCAGTGCCACCCCCGGGGCAAAGACCCAGTACTTC. Encoded protein: CSATPGAKTQYF. The chain uses TRBV20-1 and TRBJ2-5, with D possibly being TRBD1 or TRBD2 (5 bases each). The length of the CDR3 is 12 residues. CDR1 DFQATT and CDR2 SNEGSKA come from the germline V gene (reference sequence). V gave up 6 bases and J gave up 6 bases, with 14 bases separating them.

The J gene is TRBJ1-2, the V gene TRBV7-2, with D possibly matching TRBD1 (5 bases). The CDR3 sequence is 15 residues long. CDR1 is SGHTA and CDR2 is FQGNSA in the germline V gene. V lost 1 base and J 8 bases, leaving 17 bases between the germline ends. The CDR3 spells CASSLDLPVGGGYTF. CDR3 bases: TGTGCCAGCAGCTTAGACCTTCCGGTTGGGGGGGGCTACACCTTC.

This sequence joins TRBV6-2 or TRBV6-3 and TRBJ1-1; no clear D. V lost 6 bases to trimming and J lost 2 bases, with 10 bases between them. The length of the CDR3 is 13 residues. In germline, CDR1 is MNHEY, CDR2 SVGEGT. CDR3 protein: CASRDFGNTEAFF. CDR3 nucleotides: TGTGCCAGCAGGGACTTTGGCAACACTGAAGCTTTCTTT.

This clonotype occurred a few times. This chain links TRBV20-1 with TRBJ1-4, with D possibly being TRBD1 (6 bases). The CDR3 has 13 amino acids. Germline CDR1 DFQATT, CDR2 SNEGSKA (reference sequence). The ends were cut back, 0 bases at V and 6 bases at J, with 8 bases in the middle. The CDR3 DNA is TGCAGTGCTAGAGATTGGACAGATGAAAAACTGTTTTTT. It translates to CSARDWTDEKLFF.

The chain recombines TRBV20-1 with TRBJ2-5; D is possibly TRBD2 (5 bases). CDR1 is DFQATT and CDR2 is SNEGSKA in the germline V gene (reference sequence). CDR3 length equals 14 residues. Trimming pared 3 bases from V and 5 bases from J, leaving 16 bases between. The CDR3, as DNA: TGCAGTGCTAGTAGAGGGCAGGTTAAGGAGACCCAGTACTTC. It encodes CSASRGQVKETQYF.

This clonotype was seen only once. The gene calls are TRBV7-8 and TRBJ2-7, with D perhaps being TRBD1 or TRBD2 (6 bases each). The V gene lost 5 bases and the J gene lost 2 bases, with 16 bases spanning the gap. This CDR3 spans 15 amino acids. Looked up from germline, CDR1 is SGHVS and CDR2 is FQNEAQ. CDR3 sequence: CASSQIGGSPYEQYF. The CDR3 nucleotides are TGTGCCAGCAGCCAGATCGGGGGCAGCCCCTACGAGCAGTACTTC.

This chain connects TRBV12-3 or TRBV12-4 to TRBJ1-1, with D possibly matching TRBD1 (5 bases). CDR3 length: 14 residues. Trimming stripped 3 bases from V and 5 bases from J, with 13 bases between. CDR3: CASSFAGRGTEAFF. CDR3 in DNA: TGTGCCAGCAGTTTTGCAGGGAGAGGAACTGAAGCTTTCTTT.

As concerns this clonotype: This may be a read error: a much more frequent sequence differs by one nucleotide. The rearrangement links TRBV5-1 to TRBJ1-2, with D possibly being TRBD1 (6 bases). CDR3 size: 13 residues. Germline CDR1 and CDR2: SGHRS and YFSETQ. For the CDR3, the DNA is TGCGCCCGCAGCTTGTCGGACAGAAGCGGCTACACCTTC. This codes for CARSLSDRSGYTF. The whole variable domain, remainder taken from reference TRBV5-1 and TRBJ1-2, is KAGVTQTPRYLIKTRGQQVTLSCSPISGHRSVSWYQQTPGQGLQFLFEYFSETQRNKGNFPGRFSGRQFSNSRSEMNVSTLELGDSALYLCARSLSDRSGYTFGSGTRLTVV.

The V call is TRBV20-1, the J call TRBJ2-5; D is possibly TRBD1 or TRBD2 (5 bases each). V was trimmed by 7 bases and J by 5 bases, leaving 11 bases between them. In germline, CDR1 is DFQATT, CDR2 SNEGSKA (reference sequence). The CDR3 runs 11 residues. CDR3 amino acids: CSVGPGETQYF. DNA of the CDR3: TGCAGTGTGGGACCGGGGGAGACCCAGTACTTC.

The chain joins TRBV20-1 to TRBJ2-3; D call uncertain. Germline assignment: CDR1 DFQATT and CDR2 SNEGSKA (reference sequence). This CDR3 comprises 13 residues. Between the trimmed V and J ends, which lost 3 bases and 2 bases, there was a span of 9 bases. CDR3 coding DNA: TGCAGTGCTAGTAACGGCCACACAGATACGCAGTATTTT. Its protein product is CSASNGHTDTQYF.

This clonotype occurred once. The CDR3 here is CASSESGGHTDTQYF. The CDR3 DNA sequence: TGTGCCAGCAGCGAGAGCGGGGGGCACACAGATACGCAGTATTTT. The chain carries TRBV9 and TRBJ2-3, with 9 bases that match TRBD2. The germline CDR1 and CDR2 sequences are SGDLS and YYNGEE. The CDR3 is 15 residues long. V was pared by 3 bases and J by 2 bases, with 4 bases of the junction left unmatched.

The count of this clonotype is one. The genes are TRBV20-1 and TRBJ2-5; 9 bases are a match to TRBD2. Trimming removed 1 base from V and 5 bases from J; junction bases left unmatched: 5. The CDR3 extends over 14 amino acids. Germline V gene data show CDR1 as DFQATT and CDR2 as SNEGSKA (reference sequence). CDR3 sequence: CSARGGLAVETQYF. CDR3 bases: TGCAGTGCTAGAGGGGGACTAGCTGTTGAGACCCAGTACTTC.

This clonotype was detected a few times. This chain uses TRBV10-3 with TRBJ2-5; TRBD1 might be the D (6 bases). Germline CDR1 reads ENHRY; CDR2 reads SYGVKD. The CDR3 loop spans 15 amino acids. The V gene lost 8 bases and the J gene lost 1 base, with 17 bases spanning the gap. The CDR3 nucleotides read TGTGCCATCTCCGACTCGGCCAGGGGCCAAGAGACCCAGTACTTC. Amino acids: CAISDSARGQETQYF.

This clonotype was seen once. The CDR3 here is CASRLDRETYEQYF. The CDR3 DNA sequence: TGTGCCAGCAGACTGGACAGGGAAACCTACGAGCAGTACTTC. The J gene is TRBJ2-7, the V gene TRBV2, with TRBD1 identical over 8 bases. This CDR3 is 14 amino acids long. V trimming: 6 bases; J trimming: 2 bases; junction bases outside the gene matches: 6. From germline, CDR1 is SNHLY and CDR2 FYNNEI.

The table lists this clonotype with many counts. This rearrangement joins TRBV28 to TRBJ1-5; no firm D call. The CDR3 sequence is 14 residues long. V was pared by 6 bases and J by 3 bases, with 12 bases between. Per the germline V gene, CDR1 is MDHEN and CDR2 is SYDVKM. CDR3 in amino acids: CASRPRPINQPQHF. The CDR3, as DNA: TGTGCCAGCAGACCGCGCCCGATCAATCAGCCCCAGCATTTT.

The DNA of the CDR3 is TGCGCCAGCAGCTTGGAGGGATCTCTAGTGAATGAGCAGTTCTTC. This encodes CASSLEGSLVNEQFF. The chain is built from TRBV5-1 and TRBJ2-1; D gene ambiguous. The CDR3 extends over 15 amino acids. The V end was cut by 0 bases, the J end by 7 bases, with 14 bases between. Germline loops: CDR1 SGHRS, CDR2 YFSETQ.

The chain recombines TRBV5-1 with TRBJ2-7, with 11 bases that match TRBD2. The CDR3 covers 19 residues. The junction had 15 bases not matched to a gene; V was cut back by 2 bases and J by 2 bases. Germline CDR1 is SGHRS and CDR2 is YFSETQ. The CDR3 loop is CASSFEPSLPTSGTYEQYF. CDR3 DNA sequence: TGCGCCAGCAGCTTTGAGCCGTCCCTTCCGACTAGCGGGACCTACGAGCAGTACTTC.

The chain uses TRBV24-1 and TRBJ2-3; 8 bases fit TRBD1. J gave up 3 bases and V 2 bases, and 12 bases lay outside the gene matches. The CDR3 consists of 18 residues. The germline V gene encodes CDR1 KGHDR and CDR2 SFDVKD. CDR3 DNA sequence: TGTGCCACCAGTGATTCCGGGACAGGTTTTGATAGGACAGATACGCAGTATTTT. Amino acid sequence: CATSDSGTGFDRTDTQYF.

The rearrangement joins TRBV12-3 or TRBV12-4 to TRBJ1-5; D possibly corresponds to TRBD1 (5 bases). V was cut by 5 bases and J by 5 bases, with 10 bases left in between. The CDR3 length is 13 residues. The CDR3 loop reads CASSTDTHQPQHF. In nucleotides, the CDR3 is TGTGCCAGCAGTACGGACACCCATCAGCCCCAGCATTTT.

This clonotype was detected many times. V is TRBV7-2 and J is TRBJ2-6; no firm D call. The CDR3 runs to 13 residues. V lost 2 bases and J lost 3, with 2 bases in between. CDR1 is SGHTA and CDR2 is FQGNSA in the germline V gene. CDR3 nucleotide sequence: TGTGCCAGCAGCTTATTTGGGGCCAACGTCCTGACTTTC. Its translation: CASSLFGANVLTF.

This clonotype has more than one count but fewer than ten. The chain uses TRBV5-1 and TRBJ2-7; 10 positions agree with TRBD2. The J segment lost 5 bases and the V segment lost 4 bases, leaving 9 bases of the junction unmatched. The CDR3 is made up of 15 amino acids. Germline-derived CDR1 and CDR2 are SGHRS and YFSETQ. The CDR3 sequence: CASSLGASGSHEQYF. In DNA, the CDR3 is TGCGCCAGCAGCCTGGGGGCTAGCGGGAGTCACGAGCAGTACTTC.